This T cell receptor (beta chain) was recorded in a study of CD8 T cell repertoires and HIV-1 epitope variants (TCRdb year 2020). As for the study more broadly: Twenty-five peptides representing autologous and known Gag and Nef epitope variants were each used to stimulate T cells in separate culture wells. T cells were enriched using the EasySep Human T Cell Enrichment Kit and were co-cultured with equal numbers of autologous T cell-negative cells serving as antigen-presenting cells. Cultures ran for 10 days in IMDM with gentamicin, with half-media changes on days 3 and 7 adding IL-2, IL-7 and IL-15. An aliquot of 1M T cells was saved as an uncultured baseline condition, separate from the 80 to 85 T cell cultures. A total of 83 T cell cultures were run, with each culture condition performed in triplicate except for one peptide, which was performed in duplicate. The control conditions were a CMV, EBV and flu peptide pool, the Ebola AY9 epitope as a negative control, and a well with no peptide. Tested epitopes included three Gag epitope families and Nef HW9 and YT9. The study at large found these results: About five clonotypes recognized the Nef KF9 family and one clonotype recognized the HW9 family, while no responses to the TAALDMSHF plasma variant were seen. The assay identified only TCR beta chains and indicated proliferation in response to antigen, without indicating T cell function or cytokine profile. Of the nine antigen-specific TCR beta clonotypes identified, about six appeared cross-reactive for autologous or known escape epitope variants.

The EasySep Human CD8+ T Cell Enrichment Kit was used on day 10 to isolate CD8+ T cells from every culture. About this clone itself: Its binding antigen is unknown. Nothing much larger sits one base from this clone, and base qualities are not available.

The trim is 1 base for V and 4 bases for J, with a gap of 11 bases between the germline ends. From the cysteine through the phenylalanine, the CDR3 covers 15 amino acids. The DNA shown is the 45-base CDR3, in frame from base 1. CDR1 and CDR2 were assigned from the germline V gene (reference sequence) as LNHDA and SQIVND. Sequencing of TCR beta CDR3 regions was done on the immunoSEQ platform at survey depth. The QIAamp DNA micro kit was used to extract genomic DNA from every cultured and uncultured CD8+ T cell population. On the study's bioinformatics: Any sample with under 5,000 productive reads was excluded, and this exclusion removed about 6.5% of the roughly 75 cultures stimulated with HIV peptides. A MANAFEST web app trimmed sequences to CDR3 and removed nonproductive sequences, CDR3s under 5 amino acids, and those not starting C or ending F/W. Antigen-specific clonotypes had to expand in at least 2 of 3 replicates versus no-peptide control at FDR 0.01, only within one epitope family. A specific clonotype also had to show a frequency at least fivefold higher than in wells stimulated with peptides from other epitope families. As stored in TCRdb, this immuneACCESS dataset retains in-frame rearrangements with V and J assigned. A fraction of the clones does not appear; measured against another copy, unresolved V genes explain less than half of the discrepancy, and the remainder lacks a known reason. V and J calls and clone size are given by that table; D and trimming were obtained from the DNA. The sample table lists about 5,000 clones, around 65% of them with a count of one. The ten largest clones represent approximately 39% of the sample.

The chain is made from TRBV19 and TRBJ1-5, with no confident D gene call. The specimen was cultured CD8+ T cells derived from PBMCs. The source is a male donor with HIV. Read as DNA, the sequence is TGTGCCAGTAGTATAGCGCACATTCTAAATCAGCCCCAGCATTTT. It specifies CASSIAHILNQPQHF.